This T cell receptor (beta chain) was obtained from a study of OX40 agonist ivuxolimab in advanced cancers. Background on the whole study: The costimulatory receptor OX40 (CD134) was targeted by ivuxolimab, a fully human IgG2 agonistic monoclonal antibody. The paper describes the monotherapy dose-escalation part (N ≈ 52 patients) of the phase I trial of ivuxolimab. A male proportion of almost 85% and a mean age of approximately 60 years, ranging from roughly 23 to 85, were recorded for the dose-escalation cohort. Partial responses occurred in three dose-escalation patients, of whom one had hepatocellular carcinoma and two had cutaneous melanoma. Patients were allowed to have had prior anti-PD-1, anti-PD-L1 or anti-CTLA-4 therapy, and approximately 41% of the dose-escalation patients had previously received checkpoint inhibitors. Intravenous ivuxolimab was administered to patients every 2 weeks at six dose levels: 0.01, 0.1, 0.3, 1.5, 3 and 10 mg/kg. The purpose of peripheral TCRbeta sequencing was to test whether ivuxolimab changed TCR sequence diversity and led to clonal T-cell expansion. Of the roughly 52 dose-escalation patients, hepatocellular carcinoma was present in about 20, melanoma in some 15, renal cell carcinoma in 9 and head and neck cancer in 9. Broader findings and caveats from the paper: Partial responders in the 0.1-3.0 mg/kg groups had among the lowest normalized peripheral clonal expansion, especially among CD8+ T cells. Low levels of normalized T-cell clonal expansion were also seen in some patients who did not respond. After ivuxolimab, CD8+ T cells had more expanded clones than CD4+ T cells on average. Clonal expansion of both CD4+ and CD8+ blood T cells was observed from baseline to week 6 at doses 0.1 to 3.0 mg/kg. Antigen specificity was not determined for the clonally expanded peripheral T cells.

Genomic DNA was isolated from the sorted cells so that the TCRbeta CDR3 region could be sequenced. The immunoSEQ Assay was used to sequence the TCRbeta CDR3 regions. This is the immuneACCESS table as TCRdb keeps it, with only in-frame sequences that have V and J called. A part of the clones is gone; compared with another copy, unresolved V genes explain less than half, and the rest is unexplained. The sample contains some 30,000 clones, roughly 81% of them found a single time. The leading ten clones occupy around a fifth of the sample. The trial excluded patients who had a history of autoimmune disease or who were on systemic immunosuppression. Peripheral blood for TCR sequencing was collected from all dose cohorts at baseline, on cycle 4 day 1, and on cycle 7 day 1. Samples came from an open-label, multicenter, first-in-human phase I dose-escalation trial of ivuxolimab. Adults with locally advanced or metastatic melanoma, renal cell, hepatocellular, or head and neck squamous cell carcinoma were enrolled in the trial. CD4+ and CD8+ T cells were sorted separately from peripheral blood before TCR sequencing.

Including cysteine and phenylalanine, the CDR3 has 16 amino acids. Here the CDR3 DNA is all that survives: 48 bases in frame from base 1. Sequences SGHRS (CDR1) and YFSETQ (CDR2) are obtained from the germline V gene. Trimming leaves V shorter by 2 bases and J shorter by 6 bases, with the junction holding 5 bases beyond the gene matches. About this clone itself: Its antigen specificity is not known. No base quality information exists; no much larger clone differs at one position.

Here the sequenced sample was CD4+ or CD8+ T cells sorted from blood, taken in a trial of the OX40 agonist ivuxolimab. This sequence originates from an adult with an advanced solid tumor such as melanoma, head and neck, liver or kidney cancer. The chain employs TRBV5-1 and TRBJ2-7, and 16 bases in between align with TRBD2. The nucleotide sequence is TGCGCCAGCAGCTTCGGGACTAGCGGGGGGGCCGGCGAGCAGTACTTC. It translates as CASSFGTSGGAGEQYF.